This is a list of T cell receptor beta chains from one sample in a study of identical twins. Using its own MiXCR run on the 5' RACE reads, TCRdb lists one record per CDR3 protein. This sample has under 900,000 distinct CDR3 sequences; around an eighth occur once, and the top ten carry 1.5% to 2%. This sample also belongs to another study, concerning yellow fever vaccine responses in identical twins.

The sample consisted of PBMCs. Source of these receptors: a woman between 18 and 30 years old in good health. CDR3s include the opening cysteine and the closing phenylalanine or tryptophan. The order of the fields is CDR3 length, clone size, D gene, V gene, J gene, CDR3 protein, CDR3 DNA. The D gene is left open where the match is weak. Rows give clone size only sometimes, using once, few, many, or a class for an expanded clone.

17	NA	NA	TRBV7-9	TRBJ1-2	CASSNPRLGAGNYGYTF	TGTGCCAGCAGCAACCCCAGGCTTGGGGCTGGTAACTATGGCTACACCTTC
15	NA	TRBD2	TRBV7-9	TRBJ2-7	CASSYGLADFYEQYF	TGTGCCAGCAGCTACGGACTAGCGGATTTCTACGAGCAGTACTTC
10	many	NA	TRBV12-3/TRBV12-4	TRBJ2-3	CASRGDTQYF	TGTGCCAGCAGAGGAGATACGCAGTATTTT
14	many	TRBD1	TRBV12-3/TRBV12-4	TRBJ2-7	CASSRGQGLYEQYF	TGTGCCAGCAGCCGGGGACAGGGACTCTACGAGCAGTACTTC
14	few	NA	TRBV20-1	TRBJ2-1	CSARGAVFYNEQFF	TGCAGTGCTAGAGGGGCGGTCTTCTACAATGAGCAGTTCTTC
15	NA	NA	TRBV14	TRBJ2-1	CASSQAWGGPGEQFF	TGTGCCAGCAGCCAAGCGTGGGGAGGCCCTGGGGAGCAGTTCTTC
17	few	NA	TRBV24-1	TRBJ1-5	CATSDTRGGNSNQPQHF	TGTGCCACCAGTGACACCCGTGGGGGAAATAGCAATCAGCCCCAGCATTTT
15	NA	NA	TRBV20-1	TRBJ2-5	CSARDFSSGGETQYF	TGCAGTGCTAGAGATTTCTCAAGCGGAGGGGAGACCCAGTACTTC
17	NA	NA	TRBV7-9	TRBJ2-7	CASSPSYIIGGLNEQYF	TGTGCCAGCAGCCCAAGTTATATAATAGGCGGGCTCAACGAGCAGTACTTC
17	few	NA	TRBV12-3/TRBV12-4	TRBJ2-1	CASSFRWTVEFYNEQFF	TGTGCCAGCAGTTTCCGTTGGACAGTCGAATTCTACAATGAGCAGTTCTTC
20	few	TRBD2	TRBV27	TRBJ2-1	CASSPHPGTSGISPYNEQFF	TGTGCCAGCAGTCCCCATCCCGGGACTAGCGGGATTTCTCCCTACAATGAGCAGTTCTTC
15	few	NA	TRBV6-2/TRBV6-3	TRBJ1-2	CASSKGHGGNYGYTF	TGTGCCAGCAGTAAGGGACACGGGGGTAACTATGGCTACACCTTC
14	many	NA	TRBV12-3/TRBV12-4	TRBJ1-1	CASSPGRENTEAFF	TGTGCCAGCAGTCCGGGACGAGAGAACACTGAAGCTTTCTTT
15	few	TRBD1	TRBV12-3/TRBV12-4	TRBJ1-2	CASSAGQGVNYGYTF	TGTGCCAGCAGTGCGGGACAGGGGGTTAACTATGGCTACACCTTC
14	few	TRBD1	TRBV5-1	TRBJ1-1	CASRGQEMNTEAFF	TGCGCCAGCAGGGGACAGGAGATGAACACTGAAGCTTTCTTT
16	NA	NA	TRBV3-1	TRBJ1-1	CASTQVWGGLNTEAFF	TGTGCCAGCACCCAAGTTTGGGGCGGGTTGAACACTGAAGCTTTCTTT
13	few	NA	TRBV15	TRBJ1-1	CATSDQGLGEAFF	TGTGCCACCAGCGATCAGGGGTTAGGTGAAGCTTTCTTT
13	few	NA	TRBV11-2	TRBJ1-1	CASTKTVNTEAFF	TGTGCCAGCACCAAGACGGTGAACACTGAAGCTTTCTTT
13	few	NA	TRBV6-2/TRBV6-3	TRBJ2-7	CASSYSSRREQYF	TGTGCCAGCAGTTACTCGTCTAGGAGGGAGCAGTACTTC
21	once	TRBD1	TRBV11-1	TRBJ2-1	CASSLGPSDRGLPKSFNEQFF	TGTGCCAGCAGCTTAGGCCCCTCGGACAGGGGCCTCCCAAAAAGCTTCAATGAGCAGTTCTTC
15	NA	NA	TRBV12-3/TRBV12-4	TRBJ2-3	CASQLRGGRTDTQYF	TGTGCCAGCCAACTGCGGGGAGGTCGCACAGATACGCAGTATTTT
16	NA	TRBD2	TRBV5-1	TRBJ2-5	CASSLGGLAGEETQYF	TGCGCCAGCAGCTTGGGAGGACTAGCGGGAGAGGAGACCCAGTACTTC
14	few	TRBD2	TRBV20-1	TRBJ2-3	CSAKEAGGVDTQYF	TGCAGTGCTAAAGAAGCGGGAGGGGTAGATACGCAGTATTTT
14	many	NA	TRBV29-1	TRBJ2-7	CSVEEAGKSYEQYF	TGCAGCGTTGAAGAGGCAGGTAAATCCTACGAGCAGTACTTC
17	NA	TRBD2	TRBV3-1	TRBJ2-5	CASSQDRSSGSAETQYF	TGTGCCAGCAGCCAAGATCGGAGTAGCGGGAGTGCGGAGACCCAGTACTTC
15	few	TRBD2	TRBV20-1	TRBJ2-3	CSVTPGGSKTDTQYF	TGCAGTGTTACGCCGGGGGGTAGCAAGACAGATACGCAGTATTTT
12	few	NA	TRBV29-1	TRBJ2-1	CSVVVHSNEQFF	TGCAGCGTTGTTGTTCACTCGAATGAGCAGTTCTTC
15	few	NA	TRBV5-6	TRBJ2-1	CASSGTSTPYNEQFF	TGTGCCAGCAGCGGAACTAGTACCCCCTACAATGAGCAGTTCTTC
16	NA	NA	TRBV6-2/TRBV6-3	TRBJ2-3	CASTQEQPLSTDTQYF	TGTGCCAGCACCCAGGAACAGCCCCTAAGCACAGATACGCAGTATTTT
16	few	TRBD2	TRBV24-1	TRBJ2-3	CATSDKSGIWTDTQYF	TGTGCCACCAGTGACAAAAGCGGGATTTGGACAGATACGCAGTATTTT
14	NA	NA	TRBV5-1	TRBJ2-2	CASSMGGQTGELFF	TGCGCCAGCAGTATGGGGGGGCAGACCGGGGAGCTGTTTTTT
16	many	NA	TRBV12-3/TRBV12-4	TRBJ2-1	CASNPGRGLKYNEQFF	TGTGCCAGCAATCCTGGGCGGGGGCTAAAGTACAATGAGCAGTTCTTC
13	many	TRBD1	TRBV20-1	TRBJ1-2	CSRRTGGRYGYTF	TGCAGCAGGCGGACAGGGGGCCGCTATGGCTACACCTTC
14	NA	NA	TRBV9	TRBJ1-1	CASSPGVMRTEAFF	TGTGCCAGCAGCCCAGGGGTGATGCGGACTGAAGCTTTCTTT
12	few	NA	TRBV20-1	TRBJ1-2	CSARGATDGYTF	TGCAGTGCTAGGGGGGCGACGGATGGCTACACCTTC
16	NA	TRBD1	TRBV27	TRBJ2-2	CASSLTTGDMTGELFF	TGTGCCAGCAGTTTAACGACAGGGGACATGACCGGGGAGCTGTTTTTT
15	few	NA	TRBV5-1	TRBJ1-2	CASSLEGPPNYGYTF	TGCGCCAGCAGCTTGGAGGGTCCCCCTAACTATGGCTACACCTTC
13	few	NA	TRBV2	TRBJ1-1	CASSEGGLGEAFF	TGTGCCAGCAGTGAGGGCGGCTTAGGTGAAGCTTTCTTT
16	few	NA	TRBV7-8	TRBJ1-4	CASSPTRQVPNEKLFF	TGTGCCAGCAGCCCGACTCGACAGGTCCCCAATGAAAAACTGTTTTTT
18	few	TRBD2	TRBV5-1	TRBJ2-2	CASSFTSGRSRYTGELFF	TGCGCCAGCAGCTTTACTAGCGGGAGGAGTCGATACACCGGGGAGCTGTTTTTT
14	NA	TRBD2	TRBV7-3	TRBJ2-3	CASSLRASGDTQYF	TGTGCCAGCAGCTTAAGGGCTAGCGGAGATACGCAGTATTTT